The TCR beta chain under discussion was sequenced for a study of identifying expanded T cells in peripheral blood. Study-level findings and limits: Over around two and four weeks, about 15 and 19 clones changed, versus around 1.1 between replicates.

CDR1 MDHEN and CDR2 SYDVKM come from the germline V gene. The CDR3 is 13 amino acids. V was clipped by 6 bases and J by 10 bases, with 13 bases between them. In the case of this clone: Its antigen is unknown.

The data were produced by immunoSEQ multiplex PCR, yet TCRdb's version contains in-frame clones alone and is incomplete. This sample has over 70,000 clones, with 88% found just once. The sequence was collected from a person between 18 and 75 years old in good health. The V call is TRBV28, the J call TRBJ2-6; D remains ambiguous. The material sequenced was blood. DNA for the CDR3: TGTGCCAGCAGCCTACAGCTAACTAACGTCCTGACTTTC. Protein: CASSLQLTNVLTF.